The following is a TCR beta chain sequence with its context. Its antigen is not identified. Negative isolation yielded CD8+ and CD4+ T cells; FACS enriched TEMRA cells. This specimen comes from a study of CD8 T cells in Susac syndrome. Overall study: Sequencing included Susac syndrome patients, five or six of them with active disease and about eight in remission.

Study-wide results and limits: Regarding the TCR sequencing and HLA analysis, the study admitted that a relatively small number of individuals were involved.

When the RNA was reverse transcribed, random hexamers were used with an input of about 0.45 to 1 ug. Multiplex immunoSEQ PCR targeted 54 Vbeta and 13 Jbeta TCR beta segments. TCRdb passed the immunoSEQ multiplex PCR reads through MiXCR, listing each CDR3 protein once. The sample has over 100,000 distinct CDR3 sequences, roughly 94% seen once. This CDR3 contains 14 residues. CDR1 is SGHRS and CDR2 is YFSETQ in the germline V gene. The V gene lost 3 bases and the J gene lost 5 bases, with 14 bases spanning the gap. The material sequenced was CD8+ T cells from PBMCs. This TCR was sampled from a human donor with Susac syndrome. This chain uses TRBV5-1 with TRBJ1-2; D perhaps matches TRBD1 (6 bases). DNA of the CDR3: TGCGCCAGCAGCTCCGGGACACTGTCATATGGCTACACCTTC. It translates to CASSSGTLSYGYTF.